These 7 T cell receptor beta chains originate from one sample sequenced in a study of T cells in localized non-small cell lung cancer. Assay used: immunoSEQ multiplex PCR; TCRdb lists only in-frame clones, some missing. This sample carries about 2,300 clones, roughly a quarter of them seen once, and the ten largest clones take about a sixth. Material: lung tumor tissue, obtained before any cancer treatment. The receptors originated from a woman aged 35 to 70 with stage II lung adenocarcinoma.

This clone was recorded a few times. V is TRBV6-8 and J is TRBJ2-7; TRBD1 matches 9 bases. The CDR3 contains 16 residues. Trimming cost V 8 bases and J 3 bases; bases outside gene matches: 14. Per the germline V gene, CDR1 is MNHGY and CDR2 is SAAAGT. In DNA form, the CDR3 reads TGTGCCAGCTACCCCGTCCCGGGGACAGGGCACTACGAGCAGTACTTC. It encodes CASYPVPGTGHYEQYF.

The V call is TRBV11-3, the J call TRBJ2-1; TRBD2 matches at 12 bases. Germline CDR1 SGHNT, CDR2 YENEEA. This CDR3 is 15 amino acids long. The V gene end was trimmed by 5 bases and the J gene end by 6 bases; junction bases not matched to a gene: 5. Here the CDR3 DNA reads TGTGCCAGCAGCGGTGGACTAGCGGGGCTCAATGAGCAGTTCTTC. This sequence encodes CASSGGLAGLNEQFF.

The V gene is TRBV7-8, the J gene TRBJ2-7, with D uncertain. V was trimmed by 1 base and J by 7 bases, leaving 11 bases between them. The germline gives CDR1 SGHVS, CDR2 FQNEAQ. This CDR3 region has 13 residues. CDR3 in DNA: TGTGCCAGCAGCTTAGTTCGAATGGGGGAGCAGTACTTC. Protein product: CASSLVRMGEQYF. Full variable domain (rest looked up from reference TRBV7-8 and TRBJ2-7): GAGVSQSPRYKVAKRGQDVALRCDPISGHVSLFWYQQALGQGPEFLTYFQNEAQLDKSGLPSDRFFAERPEGSVSTLKIQRTQQEDSAVYLCASSLVRMGEQYFGPGTRLTVT.

The CDR3 spells CASSYNPETEAFF. CDR3 DNA sequence: TGTGCCAGCAGTTACAACCCGGAGACTGAAGCTTTCTTT. V and J are TRBV6-8 and TRBJ1-1; D call uncertain. Per the germline V gene, CDR1 is MNHGY and CDR2 is SAAAGT. The length of the CDR3 is 13 residues. V lost 2 bases and J lost 5, with 9 bases in between.

This clone is medium-sized. The chain is built from TRBV11-3 and TRBJ2-3; weak D call: TRBD2 (5 bases). Germline loops: CDR1 SGHNT, CDR2 YENEEA. CDR3 length: 14 residues. V lost 2 bases and J 6 bases, leaving 12 bases between the germline ends. CDR3 coding DNA: TGTGCCAGCAGCTTAACCAGCGGAGCCGATACGCAGTATTTT. Its translation is CASSLTSGADTQYF. Combining the CDR3 with reference TRBV11-3 and TRBJ2-3 gives the whole variable domain EAGVVQSPRYKIIEKKQPVAFWCNPISGHNTLYWYLQNLGQGPELLIRYENEEAVDDSQLPKDRFSAERLKGVDSTLKIQPAELGDSAVYLCASSLTSGADTQYFGPGTRLTVL.

The J gene is TRBJ2-7, the V gene TRBV5-1; D possibly corresponds to TRBD2 (6 bases). The CDR3 length is 15 residues. V dropped 0 bases and J dropped 6 bases, with 16 bases sitting between them. Germline V gene lookup returns CDR1 SGHRS and CDR2 YFSETQ. CDR3 DNA sequence: TGCGCCAGCAGCTTGGGGCGGGAAGCTTACTCCGAGCAGTACTTC. Its protein is CASSLGREAYSEQYF.

The table lists this clone with a few counts. One junction end disagrees with the germline gene, perhaps due to a read error. This chain's CDR3 is CASSPLLNTGELFF. As DNA, the CDR3 is TGTGCCAGCTCCCCACTACTTAACACCGGGGAGCTGTTTTTT. The chain uses TRBV18 and TRBJ2-2, with D unclear. Germline CDR1 reads KGHSH; CDR2 reads LQKENI. The CDR3 loop spans 14 amino acids.